One sample yielded the 8 T cell receptor beta chains listed below, sequenced in a study of blood T cell repertoires in COVID-19. The assay was immunoSEQ multiplex PCR, and TCRdb's table has in-frame clones only and misses some. The sample lists roughly 300,000 clones, under 95% occurring once. The specimen was PBMCs or T cells enriched from blood (not recorded which). These receptors came from a woman in her twenties or thirties who had recovered from COVID-19.

V gene TRBV7-2 combines with J gene TRBJ2-7; a weak D match, TRBD2 (5 bases). The V and J ends lost 4 bases and 3 bases respectively, with 16 bases between them. This CDR3 is built from 15 residues. CDR1 is SGHTA, CDR2 FQGNSA, per germline. The CDR3 DNA sequence: TGTGCCAGCAGCTCCAGCGGAGGTTACGGCTACGAGCAGTACTTC. Translation: CASSSSGGYGYEQYF.

The chain has TRBV2 and TRBJ2-5; the match to TRBD2 covers 10 bases. The germline gives CDR1 SNHLY, CDR2 FYNNEI. The CDR3 length is 15 residues. Trimming removed 3 bases from V and 3 bases from J; junction bases left unmatched: 4. This chain's CDR3 is CASSDLGLAEETQYF. CDR3 in DNA: TGTGCCAGCAGTGACCTCGGACTAGCGGAAGAGACCCAGTACTTC.

The chain carries TRBV19 and TRBJ1-5, with 9 bases that match TRBD1. This CDR3 region has 13 residues. J was trimmed by 6 bases and V by 7 bases; bases with no gene match: 4. In germline, CDR1 is LNHDA, CDR2 SQIVND (reference sequence). The CDR3 region has the DNA TGTGCCAGTACCGGGACAGGGAGTCAGCCCCAGCATTTT. This translates into CASTGTGSQPQHF.

The rearrangement links TRBV6-2 or TRBV6-3 to TRBJ1-2, with D unresolved. Germline loops: CDR1 MNHEY, CDR2 SVGEGT. This CDR3 contains 14 residues. V was trimmed by 0 bases and J by 5 bases, leaving 10 bases between them. DNA for the CDR3: TGTGCCAGCAGTTACTCGGGAGTTGGGTATGGCTACACCTTC. Its translation is CASSYSGVGYGYTF.

V is TRBV5-8 and J is TRBJ2-7, with TRBD1 identical over 8 bases. Trimming cost V 3 bases and J 6 bases; bases outside gene matches: 5. The length of the CDR3 is 13 residues. In germline, CDR1 is SGHTS, CDR2 YDEGEE. This chain's CDR3 is CASSYGDRGEQYF. DNA for the CDR3: TGTGCCAGCAGCTACGGAGACAGGGGCGAGCAGTACTTC.

The chain is built from TRBV5-1 and TRBJ2-2; D remains unclear. Trimming left V 5 bases short and J 3 bases short, with 8 bases between. Germline-derived CDR1 and CDR2 are SGHRS and YFSETQ. This CDR3 is 13 amino acids long. The CDR3 loop reads CASSLADTGELFF. The CDR3 bases are TGCGCCAGCAGTTTAGCTGACACCGGGGAGCTGTTTTTT.

This clone was observed a single time. The chain joins TRBV29-1 to TRBJ1-2; D not resolved. The CDR3 runs 10 residues. Trimming took 6 bases from V and 5 from J, leaving 7 bases between them. The germline V gene has CDR1 SQVTM and CDR2 ANQGSEA. CDR3 in DNA: TGCAGCGTCCGGGATTATGGCTACACCTTC. Protein: CSVRDYGYTF.

This clone came up once. The rearrangement uses TRBV28 and TRBJ2-3; D perhaps matches TRBD2 (5 bases). The V gene lost 3 bases and the J gene lost 4 bases, with 14 bases spanning the gap. The CDR3 has 15 amino acids. From germline, CDR1 is MDHEN and CDR2 SYDVKM. The CDR3 is CASSLGSAGPDTQYF. The CDR3 region has the DNA TGTGCCAGCAGTTTGGGGTCTGCGGGCCCAGATACGCAGTATTTT.